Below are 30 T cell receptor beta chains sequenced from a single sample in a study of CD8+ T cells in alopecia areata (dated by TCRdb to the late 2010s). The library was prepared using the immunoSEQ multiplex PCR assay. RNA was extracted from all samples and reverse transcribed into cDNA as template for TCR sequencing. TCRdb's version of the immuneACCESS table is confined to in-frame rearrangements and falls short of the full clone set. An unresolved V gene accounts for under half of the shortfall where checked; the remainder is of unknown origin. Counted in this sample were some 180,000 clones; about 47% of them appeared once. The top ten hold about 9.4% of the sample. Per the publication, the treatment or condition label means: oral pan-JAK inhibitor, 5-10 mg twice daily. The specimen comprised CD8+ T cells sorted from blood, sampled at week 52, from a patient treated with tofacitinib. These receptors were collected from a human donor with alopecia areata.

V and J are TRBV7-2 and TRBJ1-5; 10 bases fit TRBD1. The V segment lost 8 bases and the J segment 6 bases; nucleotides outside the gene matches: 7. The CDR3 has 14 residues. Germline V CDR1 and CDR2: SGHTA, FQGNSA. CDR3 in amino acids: CASLGQGFGQPQHF. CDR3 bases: TGTGCCAGCCTGGGACAGGGGTTTGGTCAGCCCCAGCATTTT.

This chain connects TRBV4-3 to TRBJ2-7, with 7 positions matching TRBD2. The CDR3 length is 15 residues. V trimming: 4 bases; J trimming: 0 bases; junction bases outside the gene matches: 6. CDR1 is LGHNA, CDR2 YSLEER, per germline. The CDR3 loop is CASSLRLAPSYEQYF. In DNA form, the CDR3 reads TGCGCCAGCAGCCTAAGACTAGCTCCCTCCTACGAGCAGTACTTC.

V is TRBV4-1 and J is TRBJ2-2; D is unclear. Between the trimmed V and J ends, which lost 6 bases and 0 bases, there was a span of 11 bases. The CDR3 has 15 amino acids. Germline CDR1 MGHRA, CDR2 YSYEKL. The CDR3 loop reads CASRVLVANTGELFF. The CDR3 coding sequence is TGCGCCAGCAGGGTTCTTGTTGCGAACACCGGGGAGCTGTTTTTT.

The CDR3 sequence is CAWGPQQDYEQYF. The CDR3, as DNA: TGTGCCTGGGGTCCACAGCAGGACTACGAGCAGTACTTC. This sequence joins TRBV30 and TRBJ2-7; unclear D gene. Trimming took 5 bases from V and 3 from J, leaving 14 bases between them. The length of the CDR3 is 13 residues. The germline V gene encodes CDR1 GTSNPN and CDR2 SVGIG (reference sequence).

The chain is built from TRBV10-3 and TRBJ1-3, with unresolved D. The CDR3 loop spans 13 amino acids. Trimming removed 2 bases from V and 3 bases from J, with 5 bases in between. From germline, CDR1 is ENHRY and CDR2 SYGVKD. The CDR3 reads CAISEADGNTIYF. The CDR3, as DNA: TGTGCCATCAGTGAGGCAGATGGAAACACCATATATTTT.

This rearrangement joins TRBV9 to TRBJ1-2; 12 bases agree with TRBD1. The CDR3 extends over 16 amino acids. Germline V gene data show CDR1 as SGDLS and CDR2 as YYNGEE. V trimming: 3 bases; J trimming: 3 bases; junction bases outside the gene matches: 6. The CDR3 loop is CASSGDRDRGHYGYTF. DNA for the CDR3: TGTGCCAGCAGCGGAGACCGGGACAGGGGGCACTATGGCTACACCTTC.

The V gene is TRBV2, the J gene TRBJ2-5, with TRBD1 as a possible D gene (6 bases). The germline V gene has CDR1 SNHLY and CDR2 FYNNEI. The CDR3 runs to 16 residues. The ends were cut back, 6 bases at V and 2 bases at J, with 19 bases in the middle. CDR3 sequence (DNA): TGTGCCAGCAGCACGGGAACAGTAGGGGGACAAGAGACCCAGTACTTC. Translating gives CASSTGTVGGQETQYF.

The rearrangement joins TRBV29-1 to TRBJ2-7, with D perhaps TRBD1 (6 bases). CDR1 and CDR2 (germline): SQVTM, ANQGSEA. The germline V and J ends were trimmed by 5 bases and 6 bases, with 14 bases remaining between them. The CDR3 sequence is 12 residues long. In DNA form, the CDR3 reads TGCAGCGTTAGAGCACAGGGTGTCGAGCAGTACTTC. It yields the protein CSVRAQGVEQYF.

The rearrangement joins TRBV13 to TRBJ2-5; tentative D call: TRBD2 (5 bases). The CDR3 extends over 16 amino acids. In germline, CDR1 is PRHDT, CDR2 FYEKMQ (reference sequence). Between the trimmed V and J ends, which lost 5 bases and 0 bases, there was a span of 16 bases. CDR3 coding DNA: TGTGCCAGCAGCCTTAGAATCAGACTACACCAAGAGACCCAGTACTTC. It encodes CASSLRIRLHQETQYF. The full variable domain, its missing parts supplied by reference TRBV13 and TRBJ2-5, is AAGVIQSPRHLIKEKRETATLKCYPIPRHDTVYWYQQGPGQDPQFLISFYEKMQSDKGSIPDRFSAQQFSDYHSELNMSSLELGDSALYFCASSLRIRLHQETQYFGPGTRLLVL.

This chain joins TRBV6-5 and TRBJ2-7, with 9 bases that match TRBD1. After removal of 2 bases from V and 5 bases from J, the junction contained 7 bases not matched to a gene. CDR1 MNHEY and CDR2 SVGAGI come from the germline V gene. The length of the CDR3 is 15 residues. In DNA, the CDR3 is TGTGCCAGCAGTTACCCGGGACAGGGAACCCACGAGCAGTACTTC. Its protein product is CASSYPGQGTHEQYF.

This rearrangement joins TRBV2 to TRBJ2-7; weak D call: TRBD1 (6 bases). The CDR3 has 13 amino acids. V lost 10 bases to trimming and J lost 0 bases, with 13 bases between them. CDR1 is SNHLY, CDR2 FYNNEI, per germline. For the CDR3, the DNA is TGTGCCATTCTCCGGGACAACTCCTACGAGCAGTACTTC. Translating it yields CAILRDNSYEQYF. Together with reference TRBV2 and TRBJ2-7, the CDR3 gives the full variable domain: EPEVTQTPSHQVTQMGQEVILRCVPISNHLYFYWYRQILGQKVEFLVSFYNNEISEKSEIFDDQFSVERPDGSNFTLKIRSTKLEDSAMYFCAILRDNSYEQYFGPGTRLTVT.

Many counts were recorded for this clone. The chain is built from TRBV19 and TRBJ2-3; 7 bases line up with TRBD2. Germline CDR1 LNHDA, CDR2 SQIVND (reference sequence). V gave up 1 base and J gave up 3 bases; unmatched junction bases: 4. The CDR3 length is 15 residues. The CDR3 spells CASSIGAGWTDTQYF. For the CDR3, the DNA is TGTGCCAGTAGTATAGGAGCGGGGTGGACAGATACGCAGTATTTT.

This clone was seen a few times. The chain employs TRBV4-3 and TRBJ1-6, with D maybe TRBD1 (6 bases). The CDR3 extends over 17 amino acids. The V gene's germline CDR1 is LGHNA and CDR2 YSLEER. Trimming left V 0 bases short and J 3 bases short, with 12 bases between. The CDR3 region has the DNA TGCGCCAGCAGCCAAGATCCACCGGGACACTATAATTCACCCCTCCACTTT. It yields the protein CASSQDPPGHYNSPLHF.

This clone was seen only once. CDR3 amino acids: CAWSGTNRPYNSPLHF. CDR3 nucleotides: TGTGCCTGGAGCGGGACCAACCGGCCCTATAATTCACCCCTCCACTTT. The chain recombines TRBV30 with TRBJ1-6; the D gene is possibly TRBD1 (5 bases). Germline V gene data show CDR1 as GTSNPN and CDR2 as SVGIG (reference sequence). This CDR3 region has 16 residues. V lost 3 bases, J lost 2 bases, and 14 bases lay in between.

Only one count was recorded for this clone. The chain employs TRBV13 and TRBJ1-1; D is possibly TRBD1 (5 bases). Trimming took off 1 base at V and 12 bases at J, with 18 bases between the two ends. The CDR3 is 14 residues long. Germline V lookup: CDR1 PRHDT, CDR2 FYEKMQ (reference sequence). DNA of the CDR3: TGTGCCAGCAGCTTAGATTCCGAGGACATTATAACTTTCTTT. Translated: CASSLDSEDIITFF.

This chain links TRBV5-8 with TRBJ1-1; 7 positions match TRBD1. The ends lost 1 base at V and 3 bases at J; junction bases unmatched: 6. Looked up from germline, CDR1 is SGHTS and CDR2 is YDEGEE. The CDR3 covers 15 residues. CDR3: CASSLLEGAYTEAFF. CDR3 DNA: TGTGCCAGCAGCTTGTTGGAGGGGGCTTACACTGAAGCTTTCTTT. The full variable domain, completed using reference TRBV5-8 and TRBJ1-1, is EAGVTQSPTHLIKTRGQQATLRCSPISGHTSVYWYQQALGLGLQFLLWYDEGEERNRGNFPPRFSGRQFPNYSSELNVNALELEDSALYLCASSLLEGAYTEAFFGQGTRLTVV.

In DNA form, the CDR3 reads TGTGCCAGCAGCTTGTGGCGGGAAGAGACCCAGTACTTC. Its translation: CASSLWREETQYF. The chain is built from TRBV11-2 and TRBJ2-5, with D maybe TRBD2 (5 bases). V lost 3 bases to trimming and J lost 3 bases, with 8 bases between them. CDR3 length: 13 residues. The V gene's germline CDR1 is SGHAT and CDR2 FQNNGV.

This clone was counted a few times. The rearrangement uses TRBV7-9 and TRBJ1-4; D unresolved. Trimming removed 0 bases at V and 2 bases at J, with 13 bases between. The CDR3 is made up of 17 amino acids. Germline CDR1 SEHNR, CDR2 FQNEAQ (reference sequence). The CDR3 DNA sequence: TGTGCCAGCAGCTTAGCAATTGGGGTTGCGACTAATGAAAAACTGTTTTTT. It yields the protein CASSLAIGVATNEKLFF.

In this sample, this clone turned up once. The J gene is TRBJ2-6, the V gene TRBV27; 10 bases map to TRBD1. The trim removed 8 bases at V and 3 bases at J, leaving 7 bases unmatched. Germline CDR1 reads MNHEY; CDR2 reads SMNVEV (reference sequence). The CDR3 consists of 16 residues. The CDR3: CASSPGTGDGANVLTF. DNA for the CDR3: TGTGCCAGCTCTCCCGGGACAGGGGATGGGGCCAACGTCCTGACTTTC.

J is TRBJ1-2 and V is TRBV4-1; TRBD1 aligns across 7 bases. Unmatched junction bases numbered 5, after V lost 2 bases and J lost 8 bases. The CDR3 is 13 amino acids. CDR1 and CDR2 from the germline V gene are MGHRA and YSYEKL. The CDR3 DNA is TGCGCCAGCAGCCAAACGACAGGGTTCGGCTACACCTTC. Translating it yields CASSQTTGFGYTF.

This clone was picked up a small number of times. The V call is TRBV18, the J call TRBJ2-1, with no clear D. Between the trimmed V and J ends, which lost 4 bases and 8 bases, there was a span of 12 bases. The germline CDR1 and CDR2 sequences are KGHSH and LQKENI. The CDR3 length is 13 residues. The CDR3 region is CASSLRVPDEQFF. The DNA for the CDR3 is TGTGCCAGCTCACTGCGAGTCCCTGATGAGCAGTTCTTC. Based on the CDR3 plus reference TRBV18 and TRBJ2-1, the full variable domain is NAGVMQNPRHLVRRRGQEARLRCSPMKGHSHVYWYRQLPEEGLKFMVYLQKENIIDESGMPKERFSAEFPKEGPSILRIQQVVRGDSAAYFCASSLRVPDEQFFGPGTRLTVL.

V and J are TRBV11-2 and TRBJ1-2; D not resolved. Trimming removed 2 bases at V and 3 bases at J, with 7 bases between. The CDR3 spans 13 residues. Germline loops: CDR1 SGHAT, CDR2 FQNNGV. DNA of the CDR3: TGTGCCAGCAGCTTATCGAATTACTATGGCTACACCTTC. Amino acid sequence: CASSLSNYYGYTF.

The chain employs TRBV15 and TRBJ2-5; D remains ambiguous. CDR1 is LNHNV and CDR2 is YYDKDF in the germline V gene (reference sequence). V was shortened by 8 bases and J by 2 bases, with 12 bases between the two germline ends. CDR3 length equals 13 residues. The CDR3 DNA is TGTGCCACCGGAGTTGGAGTACAAGAGACCCAGTACTTC. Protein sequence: CATGVGVQETQYF.

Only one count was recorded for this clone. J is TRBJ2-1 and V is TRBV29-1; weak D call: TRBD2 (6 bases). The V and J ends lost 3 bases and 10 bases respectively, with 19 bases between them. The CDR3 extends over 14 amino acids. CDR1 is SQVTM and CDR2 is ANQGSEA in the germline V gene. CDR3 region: CSVERAAGWGEQFF. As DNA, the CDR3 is TGCAGCGTTGAGAGGGCAGCGGGTTGGGGGGAGCAGTTCTTC.

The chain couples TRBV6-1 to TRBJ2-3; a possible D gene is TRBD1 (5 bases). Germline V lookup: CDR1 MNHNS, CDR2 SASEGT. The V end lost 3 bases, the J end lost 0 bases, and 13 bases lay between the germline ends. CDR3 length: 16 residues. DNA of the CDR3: TGTGCCAGCAGTGACCAGACAGTAACTAGCACAGATACGCAGTATTTT. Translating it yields CASSDQTVTSTDTQYF.

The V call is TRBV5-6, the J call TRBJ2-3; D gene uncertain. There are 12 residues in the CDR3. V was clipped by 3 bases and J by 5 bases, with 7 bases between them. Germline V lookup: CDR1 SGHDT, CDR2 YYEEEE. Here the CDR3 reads CASSYGGDTQYF. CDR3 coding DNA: TGTGCCAGCAGCTACGGTGGAGATACGCAGTATTTT.

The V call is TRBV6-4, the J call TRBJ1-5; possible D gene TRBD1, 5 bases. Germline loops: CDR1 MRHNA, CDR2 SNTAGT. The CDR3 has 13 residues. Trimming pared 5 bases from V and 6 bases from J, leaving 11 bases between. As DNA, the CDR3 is TGTGCCAGCAGTTTTACAGGCTCTCAGCCCCAGCATTTT. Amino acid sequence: CASSFTGSQPQHF.

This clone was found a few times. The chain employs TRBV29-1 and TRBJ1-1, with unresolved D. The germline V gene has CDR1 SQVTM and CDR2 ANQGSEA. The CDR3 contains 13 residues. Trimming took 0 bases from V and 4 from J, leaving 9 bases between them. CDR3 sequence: CSVEEGGVTEAFF. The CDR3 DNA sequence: TGCAGCGTTGAAGAGGGAGGAGTCACTGAAGCTTTCTTT.

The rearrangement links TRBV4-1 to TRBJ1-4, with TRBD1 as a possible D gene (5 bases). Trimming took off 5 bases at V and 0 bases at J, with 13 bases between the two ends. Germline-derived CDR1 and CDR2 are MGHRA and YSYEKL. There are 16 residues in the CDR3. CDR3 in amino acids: CASSTRQSATNEKLFF. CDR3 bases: TGCGCCAGCAGCACCCGACAGAGTGCAACTAATGAAAAACTGTTTTTT.

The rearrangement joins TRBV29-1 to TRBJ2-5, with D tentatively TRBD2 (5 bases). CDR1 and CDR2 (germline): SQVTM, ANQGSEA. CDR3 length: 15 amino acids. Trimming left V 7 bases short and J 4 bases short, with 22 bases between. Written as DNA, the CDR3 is TGCAGCGGGGGTGGAGGTTTGCAGACAACAGAGACCCAGTACTTC. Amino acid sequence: CSGGGGLQTTETQYF.